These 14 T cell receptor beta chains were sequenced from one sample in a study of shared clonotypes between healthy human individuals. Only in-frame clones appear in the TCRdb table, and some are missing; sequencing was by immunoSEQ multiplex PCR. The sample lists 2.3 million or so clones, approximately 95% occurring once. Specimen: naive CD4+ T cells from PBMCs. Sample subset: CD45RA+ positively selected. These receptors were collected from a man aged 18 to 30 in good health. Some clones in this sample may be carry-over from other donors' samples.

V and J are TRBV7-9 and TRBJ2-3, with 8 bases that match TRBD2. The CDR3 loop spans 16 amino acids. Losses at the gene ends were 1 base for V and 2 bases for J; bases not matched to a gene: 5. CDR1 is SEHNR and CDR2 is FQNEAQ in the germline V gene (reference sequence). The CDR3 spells CASSLGMGLDTDTQYF. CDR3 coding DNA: TGTGCCAGCAGCTTAGGAATGGGACTAGACACAGATACGCAGTATTTT.

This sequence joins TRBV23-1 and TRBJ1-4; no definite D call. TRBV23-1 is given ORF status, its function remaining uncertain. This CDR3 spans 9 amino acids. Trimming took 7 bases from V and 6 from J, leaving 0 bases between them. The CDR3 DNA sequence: TGCGCCAGCAATGAAAAACTGTTTTTT. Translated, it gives CASNEKLFF.

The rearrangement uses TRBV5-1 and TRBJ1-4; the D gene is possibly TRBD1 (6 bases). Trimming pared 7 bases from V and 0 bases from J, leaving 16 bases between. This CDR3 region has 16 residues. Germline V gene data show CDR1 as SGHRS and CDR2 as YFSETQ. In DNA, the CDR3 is TGCGCCAGCGGGGCCGGGACACATACAACTAATGAAAAACTGTTTTTT. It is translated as CASGAGTHTTNEKLFF.

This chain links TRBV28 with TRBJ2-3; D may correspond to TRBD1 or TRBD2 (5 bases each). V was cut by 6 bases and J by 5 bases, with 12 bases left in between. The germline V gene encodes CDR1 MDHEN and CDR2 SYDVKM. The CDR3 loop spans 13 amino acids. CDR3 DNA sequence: TGTGCCAGCAGGGGGGTGCCCCTAGATACGCAGTATTTT. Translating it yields CASRGVPLDTQYF.

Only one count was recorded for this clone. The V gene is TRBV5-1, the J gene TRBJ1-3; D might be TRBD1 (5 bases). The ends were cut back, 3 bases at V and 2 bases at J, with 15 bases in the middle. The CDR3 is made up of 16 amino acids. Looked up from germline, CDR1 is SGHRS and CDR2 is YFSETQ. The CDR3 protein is CASSYWAGSTGNTIYF. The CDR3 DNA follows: TGCGCCAGCAGCTACTGGGCAGGGAGCACTGGAAACACCATATATTTT.

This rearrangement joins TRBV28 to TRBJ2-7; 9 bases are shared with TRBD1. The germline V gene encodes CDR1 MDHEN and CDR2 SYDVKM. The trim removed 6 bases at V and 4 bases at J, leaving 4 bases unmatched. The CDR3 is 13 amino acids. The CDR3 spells CASRGQGLYEQYF. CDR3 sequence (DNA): TGTGCCAGCAGGGGACAGGGACTTTACGAGCAGTACTTC.

This CDR3 reads CASSSGTSTDTQYF. The CDR3 nucleotides read TGTGCCAGCAGCTCCGGGACTAGCACAGATACGCAGTATTTT. The chain joins TRBV6-1 to TRBJ2-3, with D possibly matching TRBD2 (6 bases). V was cut by 6 bases and J by 0 bases, with 10 bases left in between. Germline-derived CDR1 and CDR2 are MNHNS and SASEGT. The CDR3 consists of 14 residues.

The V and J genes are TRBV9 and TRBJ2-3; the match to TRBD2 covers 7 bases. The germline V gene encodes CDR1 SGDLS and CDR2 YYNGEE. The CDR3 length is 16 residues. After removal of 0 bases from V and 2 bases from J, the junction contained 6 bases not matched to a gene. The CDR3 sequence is CASSVAPAGPTDTQYF. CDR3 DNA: TGTGCCAGCAGCGTAGCCCCAGCGGGGCCCACAGATACGCAGTATTTT. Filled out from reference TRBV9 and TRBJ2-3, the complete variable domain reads DSGVTQTPKHLITATGQRVTLRCSPRSGDLSVYWYQQSLDQGLQFLIQYYNGEERAKGNILERFSAQQFPDLHSELNLSSLELGDSALYFCASSVAPAGPTDTQYFGPGTRLTVL.

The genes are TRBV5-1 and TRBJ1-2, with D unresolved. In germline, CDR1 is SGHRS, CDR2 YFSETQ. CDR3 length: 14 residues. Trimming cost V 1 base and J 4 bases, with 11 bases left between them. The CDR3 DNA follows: TGCGCCAGCAGCTTGAAAAACCCGAGCTATGGCTACACCTTC. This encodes CASSLKNPSYGYTF. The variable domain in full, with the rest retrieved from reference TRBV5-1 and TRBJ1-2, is KAGVTQTPRYLIKTRGQQVTLSCSPISGHRSVSWYQQTPGQGLQFLFEYFSETQRNKGNFPGRFSGRQFSNSRSEMNVSTLELGDSALYLCASSLKNPSYGYTFGSGTRLTVV.

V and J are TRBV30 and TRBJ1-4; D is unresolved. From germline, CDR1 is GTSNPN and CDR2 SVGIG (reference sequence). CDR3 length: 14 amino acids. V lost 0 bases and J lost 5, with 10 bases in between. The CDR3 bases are TGTGCCTGGAGTGTATATCCCAGCAATGAAAAACTGTTTTTT. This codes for CAWSVYPSNEKLFF.

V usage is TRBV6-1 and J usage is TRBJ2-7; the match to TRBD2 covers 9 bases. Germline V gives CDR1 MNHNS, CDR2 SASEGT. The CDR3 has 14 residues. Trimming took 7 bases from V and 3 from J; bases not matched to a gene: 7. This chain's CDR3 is CASNLSGRGYEQYF. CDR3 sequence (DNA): TGTGCCAGCAACCTTAGCGGGAGAGGCTACGAGCAGTACTTC.

The CDR3 nucleotides read TGTGCCAGCAGGTCAGGGGGCGCTTGGGAGCAGTACTTC. As protein: CASRSGGAWEQYF. This chain uses TRBV28 with TRBJ2-7, with 8 nucleotides matching TRBD1. CDR1 MDHEN and CDR2 SYDVKM come from the germline V gene. The CDR3 is made up of 13 amino acids. With V trimmed by 6 bases and J by 7 bases, 8 bases remained unmatched.

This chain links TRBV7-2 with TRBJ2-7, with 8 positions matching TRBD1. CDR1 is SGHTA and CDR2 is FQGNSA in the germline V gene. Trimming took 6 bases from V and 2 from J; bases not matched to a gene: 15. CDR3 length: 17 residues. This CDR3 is CASSPDPGGSLAYEQYF. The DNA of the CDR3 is TGTGCCAGCAGTCCAGACCCAGGGGGCTCTCTGGCCTACGAGCAGTACTTC.

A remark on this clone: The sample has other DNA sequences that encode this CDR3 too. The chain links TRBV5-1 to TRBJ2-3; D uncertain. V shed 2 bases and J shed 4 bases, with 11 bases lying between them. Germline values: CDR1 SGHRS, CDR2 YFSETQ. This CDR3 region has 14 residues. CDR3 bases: TGCGCCAGCAGCTTTGAAGGGCGAGCAGATACGCAGTATTTT. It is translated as CASSFEGRADTQYF.